Sequencing of this T cell receptor (beta chain) was carried out in a study of CD8 T cells in cerebrospinal fluid in Alzheimer's disease. Study-wide results and caveats: Patients with mild cognitive impairment or Alzheimer's disease had a larger top CSF clone percentage than controls. The authors cautioned that cerebrospinal fluid EBV-specific TCRs do not prove EBV causes Alzheimer's.

Every participant was in good physical condition without acute infectious disease. Judged by frequency, this clonotype is medium-sized. Antigen unknown. CDR3 size: 14 residues. Per germline, CDR1 SNHLY and CDR2 FYNNEI. CSF cells were profiled by 10X single-cell V(D)J and 5' expression. For each CDR3 protein, TCRdb gives one entry from its re-call of the 10x single-cell sequencing reads, without DNA. This specimen shows over 1,000 distinct CDR3 sequences; the ten leading clones hold about 9.1%. This TCR was recovered from a human donor in good health. The chain links TRBV2 to TRBJ1-6. Material: cerebrospinal fluid. The CDR3 loop is CASSHGRDNSPLHF.